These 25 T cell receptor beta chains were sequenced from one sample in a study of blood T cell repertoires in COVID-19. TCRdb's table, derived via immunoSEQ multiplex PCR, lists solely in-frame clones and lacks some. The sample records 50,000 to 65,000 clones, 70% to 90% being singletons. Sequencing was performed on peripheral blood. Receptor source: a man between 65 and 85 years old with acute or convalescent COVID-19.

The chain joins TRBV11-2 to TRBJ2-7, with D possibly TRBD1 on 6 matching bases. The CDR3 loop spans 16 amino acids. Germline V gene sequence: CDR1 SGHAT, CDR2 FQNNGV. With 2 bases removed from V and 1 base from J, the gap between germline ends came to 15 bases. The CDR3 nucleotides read TGTGCCAGCAGCTTAAGAAACCAGGGGCAGTCCTACGAGCAGTACTTC. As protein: CASSLRNQGQSYEQYF.

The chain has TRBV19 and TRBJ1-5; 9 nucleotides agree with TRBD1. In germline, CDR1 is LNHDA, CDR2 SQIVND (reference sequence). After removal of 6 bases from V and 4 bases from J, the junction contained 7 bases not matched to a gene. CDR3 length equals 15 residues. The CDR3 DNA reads TGTGCCAGTAGAGGGACAGGGAAGGGAAATCAGCCCCAGCATTTT. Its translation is CASRGTGKGNQPQHF.

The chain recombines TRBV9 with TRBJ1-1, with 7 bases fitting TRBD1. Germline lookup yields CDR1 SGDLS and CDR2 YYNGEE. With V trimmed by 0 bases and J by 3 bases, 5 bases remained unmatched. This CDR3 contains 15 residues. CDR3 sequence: CASSVAQGGYTEAFF. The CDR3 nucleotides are TGTGCCAGCAGCGTAGCGCAGGGGGGATACACTGAAGCTTTCTTT.

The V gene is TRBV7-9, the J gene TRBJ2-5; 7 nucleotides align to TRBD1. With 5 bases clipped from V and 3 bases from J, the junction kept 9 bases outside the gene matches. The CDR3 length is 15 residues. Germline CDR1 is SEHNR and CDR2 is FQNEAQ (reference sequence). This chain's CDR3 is CASSIPGTVKETQYF. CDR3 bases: TGTGCCAGCAGCATTCCCGGGACAGTGAAAGAGACCCAGTACTTC.

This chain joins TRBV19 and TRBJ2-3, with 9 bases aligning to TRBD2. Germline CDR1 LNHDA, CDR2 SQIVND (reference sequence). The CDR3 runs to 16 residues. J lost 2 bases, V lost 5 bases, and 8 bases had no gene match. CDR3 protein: CASSPRLAGPTDTQYF. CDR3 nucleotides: TGTGCCAGTAGTCCCCGGCTAGCGGGGCCCACAGATACGCAGTATTTT.

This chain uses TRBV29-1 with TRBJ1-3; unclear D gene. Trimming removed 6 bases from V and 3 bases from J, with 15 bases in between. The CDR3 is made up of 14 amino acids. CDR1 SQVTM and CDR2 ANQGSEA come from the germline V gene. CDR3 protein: CSVRSTVLGNTIYF. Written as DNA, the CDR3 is TGCAGCGTCCGCTCCACTGTACTTGGAAACACCATATATTTT.

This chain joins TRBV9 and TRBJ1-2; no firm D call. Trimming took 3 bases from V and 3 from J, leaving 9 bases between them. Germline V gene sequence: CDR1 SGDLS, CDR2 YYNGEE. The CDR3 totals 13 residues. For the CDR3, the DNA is TGTGCCAGCAGCGATGGAGGAGACTATGGCTACACCTTC. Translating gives CASSDGGDYGYTF.

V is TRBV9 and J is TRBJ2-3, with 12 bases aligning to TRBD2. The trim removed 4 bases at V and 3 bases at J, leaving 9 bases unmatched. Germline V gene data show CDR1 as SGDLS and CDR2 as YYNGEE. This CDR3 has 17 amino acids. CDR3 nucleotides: TGTGCCAGCAGCTCTAGCGGGGGGGCTTCTGGGACAGATACGCAGTATTTT. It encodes CASSSSGGASGTDTQYF.

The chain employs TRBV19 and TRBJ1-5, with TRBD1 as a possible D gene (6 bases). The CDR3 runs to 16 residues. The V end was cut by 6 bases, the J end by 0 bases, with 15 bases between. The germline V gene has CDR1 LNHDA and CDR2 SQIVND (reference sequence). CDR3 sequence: CASRKEGHLSNQPQHF. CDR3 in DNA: TGTGCCAGTAGAAAAGAGGGACACCTTAGCAATCAGCCCCAGCATTTT. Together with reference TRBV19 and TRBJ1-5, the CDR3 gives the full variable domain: DGGITQSPKYLFRKEGQNVTLSCEQNLNHDAMYWYRQDPGQGLRLIYYSQIVNDFQKGDIAEGYSVSREKKESFPLTVTSAQKNPTAFYLCASRKEGHLSNQPQHFGDGTRLSIL.

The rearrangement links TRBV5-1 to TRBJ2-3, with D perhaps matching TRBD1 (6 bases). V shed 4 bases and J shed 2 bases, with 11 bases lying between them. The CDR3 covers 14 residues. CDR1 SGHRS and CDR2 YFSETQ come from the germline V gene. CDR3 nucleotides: TGCGCCAGCAGCCCGGGACAAATCACAGATACGCAGTATTTT. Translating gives CASSPGQITDTQYF.

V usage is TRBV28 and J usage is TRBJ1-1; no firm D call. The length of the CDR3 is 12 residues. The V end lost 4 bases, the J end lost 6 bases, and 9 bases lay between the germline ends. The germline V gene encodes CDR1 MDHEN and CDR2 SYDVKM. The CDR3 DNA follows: TGTGCCAGCAGTTCTTTTGTAGCTGAAGCTTTCTTT. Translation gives CASSSFVAEAFF.

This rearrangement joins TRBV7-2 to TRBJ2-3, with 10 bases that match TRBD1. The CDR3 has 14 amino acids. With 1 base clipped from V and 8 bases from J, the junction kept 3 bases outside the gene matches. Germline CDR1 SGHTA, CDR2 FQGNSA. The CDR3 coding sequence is TGTGCCAGCAGCTTAGGGACAGGGGGGTCTACGCAGTATTTT. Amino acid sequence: CASSLGTGGSTQYF.

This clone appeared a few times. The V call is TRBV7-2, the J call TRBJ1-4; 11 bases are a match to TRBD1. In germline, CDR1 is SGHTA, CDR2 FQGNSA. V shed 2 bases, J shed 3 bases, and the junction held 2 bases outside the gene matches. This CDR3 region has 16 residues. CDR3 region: CASSLRDRGSNEKLFF. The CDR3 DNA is TGTGCCAGCAGCTTACGGGACAGGGGGTCTAATGAAAAACTGTTTTTT.

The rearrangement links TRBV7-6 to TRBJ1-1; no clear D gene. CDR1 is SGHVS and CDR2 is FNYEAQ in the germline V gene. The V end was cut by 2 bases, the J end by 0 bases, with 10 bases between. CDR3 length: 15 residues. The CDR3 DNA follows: TGTGCCAGCAGCTTACTTGTGGAGTTGAACACTGAAGCTTTCTTT. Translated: CASSLLVELNTEAFF.

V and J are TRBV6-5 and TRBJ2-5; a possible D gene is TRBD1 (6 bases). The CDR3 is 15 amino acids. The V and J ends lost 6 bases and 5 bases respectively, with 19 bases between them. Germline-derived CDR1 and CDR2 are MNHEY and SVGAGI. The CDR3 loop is CASSNYGTQGETQYF. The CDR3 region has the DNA TGTGCCAGCAGCAATTACGGGACCCAGGGGGAGACCCAGTACTTC.

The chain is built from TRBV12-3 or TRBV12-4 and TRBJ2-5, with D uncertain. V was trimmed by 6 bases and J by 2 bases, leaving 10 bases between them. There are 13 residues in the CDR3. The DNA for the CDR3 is TGTGCCAGCAGCAGCGACTTTCAAGAGACCCAGTACTTC. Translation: CASSSDFQETQYF.

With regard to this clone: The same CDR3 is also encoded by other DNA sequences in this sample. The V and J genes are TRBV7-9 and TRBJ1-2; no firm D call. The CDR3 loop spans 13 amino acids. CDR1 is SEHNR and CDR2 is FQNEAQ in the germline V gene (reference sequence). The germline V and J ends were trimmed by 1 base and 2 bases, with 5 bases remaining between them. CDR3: CASSLGQNYGYTF. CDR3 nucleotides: TGTGCCAGCAGCTTAGGTCAGAACTATGGCTACACCTTC.

The CDR3 DNA reads TGTGCCAGCAGTTACTCCGGGACAGGTAATCAGCCCCAGCATTTT. Translating it yields CASSYSGTGNQPQHF. The rearrangement uses TRBV6-5 and TRBJ1-5; 8 positions agree with TRBD1. The CDR3 runs to 15 residues. V dropped 0 bases and J dropped 4; count of bases not matched to a gene: 2. The germline V gene encodes CDR1 MNHEY and CDR2 SVGAGI.

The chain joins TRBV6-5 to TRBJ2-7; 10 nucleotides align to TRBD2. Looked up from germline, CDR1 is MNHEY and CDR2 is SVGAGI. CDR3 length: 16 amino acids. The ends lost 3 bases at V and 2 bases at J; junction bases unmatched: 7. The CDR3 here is CASSYRGLAAAYEQYF. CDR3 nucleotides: TGTGCCAGCAGTTATCGAGGACTAGCGGCCGCCTACGAGCAGTACTTC.

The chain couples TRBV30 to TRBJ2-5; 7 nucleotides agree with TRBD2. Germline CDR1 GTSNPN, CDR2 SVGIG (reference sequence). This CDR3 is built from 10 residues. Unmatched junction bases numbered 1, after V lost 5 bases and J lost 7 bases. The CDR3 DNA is TGTGCCTGGGGGGAGGGGACCCAGTACTTC. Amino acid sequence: CAWGEGTQYF.

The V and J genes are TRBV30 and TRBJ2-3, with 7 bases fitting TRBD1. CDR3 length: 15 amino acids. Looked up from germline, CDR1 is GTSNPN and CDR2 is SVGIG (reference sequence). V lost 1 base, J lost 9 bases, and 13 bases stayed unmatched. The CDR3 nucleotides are TGTGCCTGGAGTGGAATGGCAGGGGGTCGAGGGACGCAGTATTTT. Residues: CAWSGMAGGRGTQYF.

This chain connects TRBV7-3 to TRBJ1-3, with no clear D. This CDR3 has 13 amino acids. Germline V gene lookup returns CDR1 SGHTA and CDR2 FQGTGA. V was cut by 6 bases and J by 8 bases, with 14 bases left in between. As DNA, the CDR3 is TGTGCCAGCAGACTCATTGGTTCTGACACCATATATTTT. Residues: CASRLIGSDTIYF.

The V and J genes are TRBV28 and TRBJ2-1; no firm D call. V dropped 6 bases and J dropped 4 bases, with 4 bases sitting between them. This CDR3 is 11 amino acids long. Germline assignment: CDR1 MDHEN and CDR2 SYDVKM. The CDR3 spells CASSSYNEQFF. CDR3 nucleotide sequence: TGTGCCAGCAGCTCGTACAATGAGCAGTTCTTC.

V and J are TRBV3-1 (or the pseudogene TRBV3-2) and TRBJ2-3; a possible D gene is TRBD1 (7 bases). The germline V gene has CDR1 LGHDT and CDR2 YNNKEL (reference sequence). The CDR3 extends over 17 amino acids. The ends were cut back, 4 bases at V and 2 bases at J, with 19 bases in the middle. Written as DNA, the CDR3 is TGTGCCAGCAGCCTCAGGGGGGCGGGGTCGGTCACAGATACGCAGTATTTT. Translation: CASSLRGAGSVTDTQYF.

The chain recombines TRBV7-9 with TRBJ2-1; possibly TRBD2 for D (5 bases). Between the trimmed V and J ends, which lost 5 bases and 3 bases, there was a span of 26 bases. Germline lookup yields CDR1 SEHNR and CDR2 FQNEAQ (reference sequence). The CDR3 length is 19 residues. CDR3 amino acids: CASSPPLRGSKGYYNEQFF. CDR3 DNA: TGTGCCAGCAGCCCCCCTCTACGAGGGAGTAAAGGATACTACAATGAGCAGTTCTTC.